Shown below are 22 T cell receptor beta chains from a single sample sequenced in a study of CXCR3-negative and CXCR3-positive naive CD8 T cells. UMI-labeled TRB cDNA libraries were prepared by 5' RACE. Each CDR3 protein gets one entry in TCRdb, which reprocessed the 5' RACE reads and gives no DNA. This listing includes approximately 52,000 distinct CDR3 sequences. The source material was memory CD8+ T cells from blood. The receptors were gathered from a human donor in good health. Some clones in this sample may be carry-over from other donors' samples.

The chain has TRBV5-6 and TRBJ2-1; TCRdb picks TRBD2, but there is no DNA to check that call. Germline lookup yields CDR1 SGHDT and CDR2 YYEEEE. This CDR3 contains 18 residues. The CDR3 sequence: CASSQRWASGEWGNEQFF.

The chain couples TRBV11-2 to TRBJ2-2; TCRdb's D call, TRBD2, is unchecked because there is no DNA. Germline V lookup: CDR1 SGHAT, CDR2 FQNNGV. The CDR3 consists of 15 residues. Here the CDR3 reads CASSSLAGATGELFF.

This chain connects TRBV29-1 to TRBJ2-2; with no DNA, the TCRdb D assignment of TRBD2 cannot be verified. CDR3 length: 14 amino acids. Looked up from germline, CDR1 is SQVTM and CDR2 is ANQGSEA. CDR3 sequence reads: CSVETSGTTGELFF.

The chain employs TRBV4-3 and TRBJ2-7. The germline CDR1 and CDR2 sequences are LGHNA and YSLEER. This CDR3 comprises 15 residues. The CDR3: CASSQDMGSSYEQYF.

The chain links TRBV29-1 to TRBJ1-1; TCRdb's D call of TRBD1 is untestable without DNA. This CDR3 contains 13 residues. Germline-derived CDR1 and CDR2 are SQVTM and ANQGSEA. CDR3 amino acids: CSVVLGGLAEAFF. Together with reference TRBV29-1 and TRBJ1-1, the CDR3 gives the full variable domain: SAVISQKPSRDICQRGTSLTIQCQVDSQVTMMFWYRQQPGQSLTLIATANQGSEATYESGFVIDKFPISRPNLTFSTLTVSNMSPEDSSIYLCSVVLGGLAEAFFGQGTRLTVV.

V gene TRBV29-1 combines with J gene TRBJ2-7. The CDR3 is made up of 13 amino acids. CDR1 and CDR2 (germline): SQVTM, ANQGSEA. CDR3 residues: CSVTAGSSYEQYF.

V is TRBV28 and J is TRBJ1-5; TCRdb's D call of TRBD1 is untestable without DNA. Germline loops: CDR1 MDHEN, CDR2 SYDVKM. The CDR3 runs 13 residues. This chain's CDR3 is CASTRGGSQPQHF.

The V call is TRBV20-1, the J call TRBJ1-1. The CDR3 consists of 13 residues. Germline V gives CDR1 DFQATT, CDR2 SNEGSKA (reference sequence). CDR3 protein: CSATGPTNTEAFF.

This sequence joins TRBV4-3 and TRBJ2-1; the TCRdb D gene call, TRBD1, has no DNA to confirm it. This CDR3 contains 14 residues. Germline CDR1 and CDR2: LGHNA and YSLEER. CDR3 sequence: CASSQGTGFDEQFF.

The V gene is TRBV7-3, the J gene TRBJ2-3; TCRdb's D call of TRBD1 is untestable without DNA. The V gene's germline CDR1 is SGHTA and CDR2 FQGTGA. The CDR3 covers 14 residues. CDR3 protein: CASSLFQGRDTQYF.

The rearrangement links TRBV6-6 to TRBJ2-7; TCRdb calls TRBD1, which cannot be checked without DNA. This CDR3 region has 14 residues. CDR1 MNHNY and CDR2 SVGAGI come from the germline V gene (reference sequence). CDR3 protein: CASSSDRGNDEQYF.

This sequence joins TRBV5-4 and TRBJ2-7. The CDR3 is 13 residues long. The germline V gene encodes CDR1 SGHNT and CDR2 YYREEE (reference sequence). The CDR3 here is CASRPGSHYEQYF.

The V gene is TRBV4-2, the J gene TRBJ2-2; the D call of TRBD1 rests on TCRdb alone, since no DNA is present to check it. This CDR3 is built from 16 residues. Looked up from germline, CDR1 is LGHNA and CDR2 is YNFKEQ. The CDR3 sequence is CASSLPTEGDTGELFF.

The CDR3 spells CASSFGPSGTYEQYF. The V and J genes are TRBV7-8 and TRBJ2-7; the TCRdb call, TRBD2, lacks DNA for checking. The germline V gene encodes CDR1 SGHVS and CDR2 FQNEAQ. The length of the CDR3 is 15 residues.

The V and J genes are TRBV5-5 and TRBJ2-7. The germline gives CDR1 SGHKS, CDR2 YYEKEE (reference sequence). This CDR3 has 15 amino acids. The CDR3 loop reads CASSSLGFPGYEQYF. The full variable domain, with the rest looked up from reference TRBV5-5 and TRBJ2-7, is DAGVTQSPTHLIKTRGQQVTLRCSPISGHKSVSWYQQVLGQGPQFIFQYYEKEERGRGNFPDRFSARQFPNYSSELNVNALLLGDSALYLCASSSLGFPGYEQYFGPGTRLTVT.

This chain's CDR3 is CASSQDDRDGNTIYF. The genes are TRBV4-1 and TRBJ1-3; absent DNA, TCRdb's TRBD1 call cannot be checked. This CDR3 spans 15 amino acids. CDR1 and CDR2 from the germline V gene are MGHRA and YSYEKL.

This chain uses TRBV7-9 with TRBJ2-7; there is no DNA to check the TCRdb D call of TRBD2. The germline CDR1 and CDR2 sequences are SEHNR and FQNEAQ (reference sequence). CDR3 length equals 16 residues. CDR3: CASSAGAYMGGYEQYF.

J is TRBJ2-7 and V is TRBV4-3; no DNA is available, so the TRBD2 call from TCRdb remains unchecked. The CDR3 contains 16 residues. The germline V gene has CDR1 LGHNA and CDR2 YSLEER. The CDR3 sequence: CASSQDWGTASYEQYF.

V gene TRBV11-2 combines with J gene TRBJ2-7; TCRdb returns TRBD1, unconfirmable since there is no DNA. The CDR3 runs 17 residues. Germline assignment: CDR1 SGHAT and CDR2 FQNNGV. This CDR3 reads CASSLATQGAAPYEQYF.

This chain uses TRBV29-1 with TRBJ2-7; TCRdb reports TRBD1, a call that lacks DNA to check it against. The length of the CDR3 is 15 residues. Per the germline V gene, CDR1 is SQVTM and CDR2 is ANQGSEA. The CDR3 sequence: CSVPGAGHTIYEQYF.

The CDR3 loop reads CASSLSGSPNEQFF. The chain uses TRBV11-1 and TRBJ2-1. Germline lookup yields CDR1 SGHAT and CDR2 FQDESV (reference sequence). This CDR3 has 14 amino acids.

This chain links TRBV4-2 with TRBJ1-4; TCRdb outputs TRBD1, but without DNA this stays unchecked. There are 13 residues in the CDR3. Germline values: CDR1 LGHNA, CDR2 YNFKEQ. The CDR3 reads CASSQVPNEKLFF.